Below, 9 T cell receptor beta chains from the same sample are listed, as sequenced in a study of T cell repertoires in cytomegalovirus infection. TCRdb fed the reads into MiXCR, producing one record per CDR3 protein. The sample consists of fewer than 550,000 distinct CDR3 sequences, about 26% of them appearing once. Sequencing was performed on PBMCs. These receptors were obtained from a human donor in good health (CMV status not recorded). Some clones in this sample may be carry-over from other donors' samples.

On this clonotype itself: A single base separates this from a much larger clone, so it may be a read error. This chain links TRBV6-6 with TRBJ1-5, with D tentatively TRBD1 (5 bases). Germline V lookup: CDR1 MNHNY, CDR2 SVGAGI (reference sequence). The CDR3 has 15 amino acids. V lost 8 bases and J 2 bases, leaving 16 bases between the germline ends. The CDR3 spells CASGQAGSGNQPQHF. The CDR3, as DNA: TGTGCCAGCGGCCAAGCAGGGTCGGGCAATCAGCCCCAGCATTTT.

J is TRBJ2-1 and V is TRBV20-1; 9 bases agree with TRBD1. This CDR3 has 15 amino acids. CDR1 DFQATT and CDR2 SNEGSKA come from the germline V gene (reference sequence). Trimming at V came to 5 bases and at J to 3 bases, leaving 8 bases not matched to a gene. This CDR3 is CSAANRGQGYNEQFF. Here the CDR3 DNA reads TGCAGTGCTGCTAACAGGGGACAGGGCTACAATGAGCAGTTCTTC.

This clonotype was found a few times. The chain uses TRBV7-2 and TRBJ2-3, with D perhaps matching TRBD2 (7 bases). Germline CDR1 and CDR2: SGHTA and FQGNSA. The CDR3 has 17 amino acids. Trimming removed 4 bases at V and 4 bases at J, with 21 bases between. CDR3 loop: CASSWGGLVAHPDTQYF. DNA for the CDR3: TGTGCCAGCAGCTGGGGGGGGCTCGTGGCGCACCCAGATACGCAGTATTTT.

A few counts support this clonotype. The J gene is TRBJ1-5, the V gene TRBV20-1; maybe TRBD1 (5 bases). Germline lookup yields CDR1 DFQATT and CDR2 SNEGSKA (reference sequence). This CDR3 has 14 residues. V gave up 3 bases and J gave up 1 base, with 10 bases separating them. As DNA, the CDR3 is TGCAGTGCTAGTTTCGGGGGGAGCAATCAGCCCCAGCATTTT. Protein: CSASFGGSNQPQHF.

V and J are TRBV2 and TRBJ1-2; D remains unclear. The CDR3 extends over 12 amino acids. V was cut by 5 bases and J by 1 base, with 5 bases left in between. Germline CDR1 SNHLY, CDR2 FYNNEI. CDR3 DNA: TGTGCCAGCAGTCAGAATAACTATGGCTACACCTTC. The encoded protein is CASSQNNYGYTF.

This clonotype was picked up many times. The rearrangement links TRBV7-2 to TRBJ2-7; D is undetermined. V lost 0 bases, J lost 3 bases, and 6 bases lay in between. CDR3 length: 13 residues. Germline assignment: CDR1 SGHTA and CDR2 FQGNSA. Here the CDR3 reads CASSLAGNYEQYF. The DNA for the CDR3 is TGTGCCAGCAGCTTAGCGGGAAACTACGAGCAGTACTTC.

This clonotype was recorded many times. J is TRBJ2-2 and V is TRBV7-3; 8 bases are a match to TRBD2. CDR3 length equals 16 residues. The V segment lost 4 bases and the J segment 7 bases; nucleotides outside the gene matches: 11. Germline lookup yields CDR1 SGHTA and CDR2 FQGTGA. CDR3 region: CASSSRGSGMIGELFF. DNA of the CDR3: TGTGCCAGCAGCTCCCGGGGTAGCGGGATGATCGGGGAGCTGTTTTTT. Filled out from reference TRBV7-3 and TRBJ2-2, the complete variable domain reads GAGVSQTPSNKVTEKGKYVELRCDPISGHTALYWYRQSLGQGPEFLIYFQGTGAADDSGLPNDRFFAVRPEGSVSTLKIQRTERGDSAVYLCASSSRGSGMIGELFFGEGSRLTVL.

This clonotype was seen a handful of times. The V gene is TRBV7-8, the J gene TRBJ1-5, with D possibly being TRBD1 (6 bases). The CDR3 sequence is 16 residues long. V gave up 0 bases and J gave up 6 bases, with 15 bases separating them. The germline gives CDR1 SGHVS, CDR2 FQNEAQ. CDR3 DNA: TGTGCCAGCAGCTTAGCTGGCGGCTTAGGGGGTCAGCCCCAGCATTTT. Its protein is CASSLAGGLGGQPQHF.

The gene calls are TRBV4-2 and TRBJ1-2; the D gene is possibly TRBD1 (5 bases). The ends were cut back, 0 bases at V and 1 base at J, with 12 bases in the middle. The CDR3 has 16 residues. CDR1 and CDR2 (germline): LGHNA, YNFKEQ. The CDR3 loop reads CASSQDQTAGNYGYTF. CDR3 in DNA: TGTGCCAGCAGCCAAGATCAGACAGCGGGTAACTATGGCTACACCTTC.